The sequence of this T cell receptor (beta chain) was determined in a study of T cells in tuberculosis. At the level of the study: Blood was taken before or within 7 days of anti-tuberculosis therapy.

V was cut by 3 bases and J by 6 bases, with 10 bases left in between. Germline CDR1 and CDR2: MNHEY and SMNVEV (reference sequence). The CDR3 spans 13 residues. Generated by immunoSEQ multiplex PCR, the TCRdb table keeps only in-frame clones and is missing some. The sample contains some 49,000 clones, 90% to 95% of which appear only once. The time point is: new active TB diagnosis, blood taken before or within 7 days of starting treatment. Included patients were adults of at least 18, HIV-seronegative, South African. The receptor was derived from an adult with tuberculosis. The specimen comprised PBMCs, sampled at tuberculosis diagnosis. J is TRBJ2-3 and V is TRBV27; tentative D call: TRBD2 (5 bases). CDR3: CASSLRAADTQYF. The DNA of the CDR3 is TGTGCCAGCAGTTTGAGGGCTGCCGATACGCAGTATTTT.